The T cell receptor beta chain described here comes from a study of blood T cell repertoires in COVID-19. Germline lookup yields CDR1 SGHAT and CDR2 FQDESV (reference sequence). V gave up 7 bases and J gave up 8 bases; unmatched junction bases: 7. There are 13 residues in the CDR3. The study recruited people aged 18 to 89 years across around 24 US areas. Authors' analysis steps: How many nucleated cells were present was estimated from reference gene primer amplification. Libraries were prepared by immunoSEQ multiplex PCR; TCRdb keeps only in-frame clonotypes and omits some of them. V, J and clone size derive from that table, while D and trimming were established from the DNA sequence. The sample carries about 400,000 clones, roughly 87% recorded once.

The chain carries TRBV11-1 and TRBJ2-1, with TRBD2 matching 8 bases. Sample: PBMCs or T cells enriched from blood (not recorded which). This receptor was obtained from a woman between 25 and 40 years old who had recovered from COVID-19. The CDR3 reads CASTMSGGYEQFF. The CDR3 coding sequence is TGTGCCAGCACCATGAGCGGGGGATATGAGCAGTTCTTC.